Sequencing of this T cell receptor (beta chain) was carried out in a study of shared clonotypes between healthy human individuals. In the study overall: The donor group consisted of two women and a few men, aged 18 to 49.

Measured with immunoSEQ multiplex PCR; TCRdb has only the in-frame clones, and not every one. The sample yields some 550,000 clones, more than 95% seen once. Participating donors were healthy, HIV-negative adults free of recent acute infections or vaccinations. CD4+ cells underwent separation, giving CD45RA+ naive and CD45RA-negative memory subsets. The CDR3 sequence is 13 residues long. Germline CDR1 and CDR2: SGHNT and YYREEE (reference sequence). Losses at the gene ends were 1 base for V and 7 bases for J; bases not matched to a gene: 2. The V and J genes are TRBV5-4 and TRBJ1-2; 9 nucleotides line up with TRBD1. The sequenced sample was naive CD4+ T cells sorted from blood. As to subset: CD45RA+ positively selected. The clonotype originates from a woman in her twenties or thirties in good health. CDR3 amino acids: CASSLTGGGGYTF. The CDR3, as DNA: TGTGCCAGCAGCTTGACAGGGGGCGGTGGCTACACCTTC.